This T cell receptor (beta chain) appears in the sequencing data of a study of vaccination and CD4 T cells after COVID-19. Notes on this clonotype: Its target is unknown.

The CDR3 is 14 amino acids. With 7 bases removed from V and 5 bases from J, the gap between germline ends came to 15 bases. Regarding treatment: roughly 10-day PBMC culture with coronavirus spike peptide pools or control peptides (ViraFEST assay). With the Oncomine TCR Beta short-read assay, DNA from cultured CD4+ T cells was sequenced. MiXCR, run by TCRdb on the PCR reads, gives a single entry per CDR3 protein. Of roughly 8,000 distinct CDR3 sequences in the sample, about 70% were seen once. Sequencing was performed on CD4+ T cells from blood, cultured in vitro. This chain joins TRBV12-3 or TRBV12-4 and TRBJ1-5; D is unresolved. This sequence was found in a human donor who had recovered from COVID-19. The CDR3 is CASTISTWDQPQHF. The CDR3 DNA reads TGTGCCAGCACCATCTCAACTTGGGATCAGCCCCAGCATTTT.